This T cell receptor (beta chain) was recorded in a study of regulatory T cells in long-lasting Graves disease (dated by TCRdb to the early 2020s). For the study in its entirety: Newly diagnosed Graves' disease patients had taken antithyroid drugs for less than 3 months. Peripheral blood TCR sequencing and RNA sequencing compared persistent Graves' disease patients with newly diagnosed Graves' disease patients. The study was conducted in China and was registered as a clinical trial. A total of around 35 samples were covered by TCR sequencing, comprising around 13 persistent and 20 newly diagnosed Graves' disease patients.

The time point label corresponds to: newly diagnosed GD, antithyroid drugs for less than 3 months. For both TCR sequencing and RNA sequencing, RNA was extracted from PBMCs using TRIzol. The diagnosis of Graves' disease was made according to American Thyroid Association guidelines. Patients for the study were recruited at an endocrinology department in Xi'an, China. From each patient, around 9 milliliters of peripheral blood was collected into an EDTA anticoagulant tube. Ficoll Paque Plus density gradient separation was used to isolate PBMCs, and no additional T cell sorting was done. An Agilent 2100 Bioanalyzer and agarose gel were used to assess RNA quality, and a NanoDrop 2000 was used to measure RNA concentration. Preparation of the library involved multiplex PCR. Sequencing instrument: Illumina HiSeq 4000. iRepertoire HTBI primers and Arm-PCR amplification of CDR3 regions were used to construct TCR beta libraries. PCR products were gel purified before sequencing. The original methods were these. Gene usage analysis of CDR3 amino acid clonotypes relied on the 60 or so TRBV and about 13 TRBJ segments identified across samples. COPE and FqMerger were used to merge filtered high-quality paired reads into contigs. BLAST was used to align contigs to the IMGT TRBV, TRBD and TRBJ reference genes, and CDR3 was defined following IMGT. Any clonotype with a frequency above 0.1% was classified as a highly expanded clone. Shannon entropy was used to measure repertoire diversity, and the Gini coefficient was used to measure V-J evenness. A clonotype was considered public if more than one individual shared it. In-frame beta chains were kept once TCRdb had trimmed the public reads at Q25 with fastp and called clones with MiXCR. One record per CDR3 amino acid sequence lists the most common genes and DNA. The V and J calls and clone size come from TCRdb's table, not from the authors' own analysis. Within this sample are roughly 420,000 distinct CDR3 sequences, with about a sixth of them counted one time only. The ten largest clones capture roughly a tenth of the sample.

Points the paper makes about the study in general: Because the primary lesion, thyroid tissue, could not be accessed, the study looked at peripheral blood alone. Preferential use of TRBV28, TRBJ1-2 and TRBJ2-5 was observed in persistent disease, whereas TRBV20-1 and TRBJ2-1 were favored in newly diagnosed disease. The authors noted that the small sample size was a limitation that may lower accuracy. Lower TCR Shannon entropy and fewer highly expanded clones were observed in persistent Graves' disease patients than in newly diagnosed patients, which suggested clonal expansion. Only the TCR beta chain was sequenced and analyzed. Patients with persistent disease shared more public clonotypes (around 3,000) than newly diagnosed patients did (approximately 1,000).

This clonotype showed up just a few times. Its target antigen remains unknown. No qualities accompany the bases; no much larger clone lies one base away. V is clipped by 2 bases and J by 5 bases, and the sequence between their germline boundaries is 7 bases long. Based on the germline V gene (reference sequence), the CDR1 and CDR2 sequences are SGHNT and YYREEE. The CDR3 holds 12 amino acids from the cysteine to the phenylalanine. Of the read, only the CDR3 DNA is kept; its 36 bases are in frame from base 1. These same records also appear under a second study, on T cells in Graves' hyperthyroidism and ophthalmopathy. Looking at the second paper: Stable Graves' hyperthyroidism was defined as no progression to ophthalmopathy during 18 months of follow-up. The hyperthyroidism patients were between 18 and 65 years old and newly diagnosed, with a disease duration of less than 2 months. Patients with uncontrolled infections, other autoimmune diseases, pregnancy or lactation were excluded. Diagnoses were established on the basis of clinical symptoms, serum thyroxine and TRAb, thyroid ultrasound, and orbital computed tomography. A first-round RT-PCR of the TCR CDR3 used the HTBI primer set with the Qiagen OneStep RT-PCR kit. Blood samples also contained most of the expanded thyroid clonotypes (frequency above 0.001), which suggests that blood repertoires may reflect thyroid immune responses. In cross-validation, a model built on a 13 V-J signature told ophthalmopathy apart from stable hyperthyroidism with just under 90% sensitivity and roughly 82% specificity, and in testing the same model reached 80%/75%. During validation, the model predicted progression to ophthalmopathy a median of about 6.3 months ahead of onset, with around 71% sensitivity and 72.22% specificity. To identify TCR V-J signatures that set the groups apart, the researchers used a discovery cohort of 100 patients, made up of about 44 with Graves' ophthalmopathy and about 60 with stable Graves' hyperthyroidism. Prospective prediction of ophthalmopathy was tested in an independent validation cohort of fewer than 20 hyperthyroidism patients and 17 patients who later progressed to ophthalmopathy. The approximately 98 discovery patients were randomly divided into training and test sets at a 7:3 ratio. In six Graves' hyperthyroidism patients, the study also compared T-cell repertoires from thyroid tissue with T-cell repertoires from blood. Once sampling was done, hyperthyroidism patients were given methimazole at a starting dose of 30 mg daily, whereas ophthalmopathy patients were given high-dose intravenous methylprednisolone. A second multiplex PCR round built the libraries, followed by size selection and purification. The libraries were sequenced on an Illumina HiSeq2000 using paired-end 100 bp reads. SOAPnuke was used to process the raw data, throwing out any read that contained adapters or uncalled bases, had a mean Phred below 15, or lacked an exact constant-primer or identifier match. High-quality paired reads were merged with COPE v1.2.5, and unique nucleotide sequences were defined as clonotypes. MiTCR v1.1 was used to align the clonotypes against IMGT TRBV, TRBD and TRBJ reference segments. The analysis was restricted to V-J combinations with a frequency above 0.0001, which together covered 99.2% of the repertoires. The TCS score was defined as F50 (clonal expansion) divided by E x V (chaos), with BLOSUM62-based TCRdist calculated between CDR3 peptides within each V-J. Welch's t-statistics and random forest reduced roughly 530 V-J features to 13, which were used in a naive Bayes classifier (R e1071). No statistical method was used to set the sample size in advance, and investigators knew the group allocation. The paper describes TCR Vbeta CDR3 sequencing of around 140 peripheral blood samples, made up of roughly 45 ophthalmopathy patients, some 76 hyperthyroidism patients and roughly 17 progressor patients.

The chain joins TRBV5-4 to TRBJ1-2; a confident D gene designation cannot be given. This TCR derives from a woman younger than 45 with Graves disease. Donor details come from another sample of the same person, matched by shared clones. The source material was peripheral blood mononuclear cells (PBMCs), sampled at new diagnosis, from a patient treated with antithyroid drugs. The DNA sequence follows: TGTGCCAGCAGCTTAAGGGAATATGGCTACACCTTC. This encodes CASSLREYGYTF. Extended through the reference TRBV5-4 and TRBJ1-2 proteins, this CDR3 yields the full variable domain: ETGVTQSPTHLIKTRGQQVTLRCSSQSGHNTVSWYQQALGQGPQFIFQYYREEENGRGNFPPRFSGLQFPNYSSELNVNALELDDSALYLCASSLREYGYTFGSGTRLTVV.